These T cell receptor beta chains were read from a single sample in a study of immune evolution from preneoplasia to lung adenocarcinoma. The data were produced by immunoSEQ multiplex PCR, yet TCRdb's version contains in-frame clones alone and is incomplete. Of under 15,000 clones in the sample, 85% were seen once. The source material was FFPE lung adenocarcinoma in situ tissue. The receptor source for this set is an older donor with lung adenocarcinoma. Both conserved end residues are part of each CDR3. Fields, in order: J gene, clone size, V gene, D gene, CDR3 DNA, CDR3 protein. D genes are given only for firm matches. A row's size may be missing; if present it is once, few, many or a size class.

J: TRBJ2-3; size: .; V: TRBV19; D: .; DNA: TGTGCCAGTAGTATAGGTTATAGGGATACGCAGTATTTT; CDR3: CASSIGYRDTQYF
J: TRBJ2-7; size: medium-sized; V: TRBV25-1; D: TRBD1; DNA: TGTGCCAGCAGTCGGACAGGGTCTTACGAGCAGTACTTC; CDR3: CASSRTGSYEQYF
J: TRBJ2-7; size: once; V: TRBV6-1; D: TRBD1; DNA: TGTGCCAGCAGTTCGGACAGGGCCTACGAGCAGTACTTC; CDR3: CASSSDRAYEQYF
J: TRBJ2-1; size: .; V: TRBV10-3; D: TRBD1; DNA: TGTGCCATCAGTGGGTACGGGACAGGGGATGATGAGCAGTTCTTC; CDR3: CAISGYGTGDDEQFF
J: TRBJ1-1; size: .; V: TRBV27; D: TRBD1; DNA: TGTGCCAGCAGTACAAATACAGGGGGAAGAGCTTTCTTT; CDR3: CASSTNTGGRAFF
J: TRBJ2-7; size: once; V: TRBV5-1; D: .; DNA: TGCGCCAGCAGGGCAGGGTTCTCCTACGAGCAGTACTTC; CDR3: CASRAGFSYEQYF
J: TRBJ1-4; size: .; V: TRBV5-5; D: .; DNA: TGTGCCAGCAGCTCCGGGACCGAAAATGAAAAACTGTTTTTT; CDR3: CASSSGTENEKLFF
J: TRBJ2-5; size: .; V: TRBV13; D: .; DNA: TGTGCCAGCAGCTTTCGGGCGGCCGAGACCCAGTACTTC; CDR3: CASSFRAAETQYF
J: TRBJ2-5; size: .; V: TRBV20-1; D: .; DNA: TGCAGTGCCCAACGTCAGGCCCAGTACTTC; CDR3: CSAQRQAQYF
J: TRBJ2-3; size: .; V: TRBV9; D: TRBD2; DNA: TGTGCCAGCAGCAGACTAGCGGGCAACACAGATACGCAGTATTTT; CDR3: CASSRLAGNTDTQYF
J: TRBJ1-2; size: .; V: TRBV6-1; D: .; DNA: TGTGCCAGCAGTTATTCGAACTATGGCTACACCTTC; CDR3: CASSYSNYGYTF
J: TRBJ2-7; size: .; V: TRBV30; D: .; DNA: TGTGCCTGGAGACAGGGGCCTACACACTTTCTAGCGGGCGAGCAGTACTTC; CDR3: CAWRQGPTHFLAGEQYF
J: TRBJ1-5; size: .; V: TRBV30; D: TRBD1; DNA: TGTGCCTGGAGTCCGGACAGGAATCAGCCCCAGCATTTT; CDR3: CAWSPDRNQPQHF
J: TRBJ1-5; size: once; V: TRBV6-6; D: .; DNA: TGTGCCAGCAGCCCCCGGGTCCCCGAGACGCCCCAGCATTTT; CDR3: CASSPRVPETPQHF
J: TRBJ1-1; size: .; V: TRBV7-9; D: .; DNA: TGTGCCAGCAGCTTAAAGGCCCCGTCCGAGGCTTTCTTT; CDR3: CASSLKAPSEAFF
J: TRBJ2-7; size: .; V: TRBV6-5; D: .; DNA: TGTGCCAGCAGTTACTTGGACAACTCCTACGAGCAGTACTTC; CDR3: CASSYLDNSYEQYF
J: TRBJ2-2; size: .; V: TRBV28; D: .; DNA: TGTGCCAGCATCCCCCTGGAGCTAGCCGCCACCGGGGAGCTGTTTTTT; CDR3: CASIPLELAATGELFF
J: TRBJ2-7; size: .; V: TRBV4-3; D: .; DNA: TGCGCCAGCAGCCAAGAGGACACCTACGAGCAGTACTTC; CDR3: CASSQEDTYEQYF
J: TRBJ2-3; size: once; V: TRBV11-3; D: TRBD2; DNA: TGTGCCAGCAGCTTCGTAGCGGGAGGGCCAGATACGCAGTATTTT; CDR3: CASSFVAGGPDTQYF
J: TRBJ2-1; size: .; V: TRBV7-9; D: .; DNA: TGTGCCAGCAGCCCTCGGCTAGCATATGAGCAGTTCTTC; CDR3: CASSPRLAYEQFF
J: TRBJ2-1; size: .; V: TRBV20-1; D: .; DNA: TGCAGCCCCCAAGGGGGGTCTGCCAGGTTCTTC; CDR3: CSPQGGSARFF
J: TRBJ2-5; size: few; V: TRBV7-6; D: .; DNA: TGTGCCAGCAGCTTAGGGGTAGAGGAGACCCAGTACTTC; CDR3: CASSLGVEETQYF
J: TRBJ1-1; size: .; V: TRBV11-2; D: .; DNA: TGTGCCAGCTCGCCTATCGTCGGGGCGGCGTTGAACACTGAAGCTTTCTTT; CDR3: CASSPIVGAALNTEAFF
J: TRBJ2-2; size: .; V: TRBV6-1; D: .; DNA: TGTGCCAGCAGTCCCCTAGGGGCCGGGGAGCTGTTTTTT; CDR3: CASSPLGAGELFF
J: TRBJ2-7; size: .; V: TRBV19; D: TRBD2; DNA: TGTGCCAGTAGCCACGGAGGGCTAGCGGGAGTCTACGAGCAGTACTTC; CDR3: CASSHGGLAGVYEQYF
J: TRBJ2-1; size: .; V: TRBV19; D: .; DNA: TGTGCCAGTAGTAGCCCAGGACGGGGAGGAGACAATGAGCAGTTCTTC; CDR3: CASSSPGRGGDNEQFF
J: TRBJ1-5; size: .; V: TRBV7-6; D: .; DNA: TGTGCCAGCAGCTTAACAGGGTCGGGCAATCAGCCCCAGCATTTT; CDR3: CASSLTGSGNQPQHF
J: TRBJ1-3; size: .; V: TRBV30; D: .; DNA: TGTGCCTGGAGTCGGGACAACTCTGGAAACACCATATATTTT; CDR3: CAWSRDNSGNTIYF
J: TRBJ1-2; size: .; V: TRBV30; D: TRBD1; DNA: TGTGTCTGGAGTGTACTAGACAGGGGGCTCCCTAACTATGGCTACACCTTC; CDR3: CVWSVLDRGLPNYGYTF
J: TRBJ1-2; size: .; V: TRBV30; D: TRBD1; DNA: TGTGCCTGGGTCTGGGGACAGAATTCCTATGGCTACACCTTC; CDR3: CAWVWGQNSYGYTF
J: TRBJ2-5; size: .; V: TRBV18; D: .; DNA: TGTGCCAGCTCACCAGGGCAGGAGCAAGAGACCCAGTACTTC; CDR3: CASSPGQEQETQYF
J: TRBJ2-7; size: .; V: TRBV28; D: .; DNA: TGTGCCAGCAGTTCACGGCTCTACGAGCAGTACTTC; CDR3: CASSSRLYEQYF
J: TRBJ2-1; size: .; V: TRBV5-1; D: .; DNA: TGCGCCAGCAGCCTGGACTATTACAATGAGCAGTTCTTC; CDR3: CASSLDYYNEQFF
J: TRBJ1-2; size: .; V: TRBV7-3; D: TRBD1; DNA: TGTGTCAGCAGCTTAAACCCGGGGGGGACAGGGGGTGGCTACACCTTC; CDR3: CVSSLNPGGTGGGYTF
J: TRBJ1-2; size: .; V: TRBV25-1; D: .; DNA: TGTGCCAGCAGTGAATGGGCAGAGGGTAACTATGGCTACACCTTC; CDR3: CASSEWAEGNYGYTF
J: TRBJ1-2; size: few; V: TRBV2; D: .; DNA: TGTGCCAGCAGTGCCAGGAACTATGGCTACACCTTC; CDR3: CASSARNYGYTF
J: TRBJ2-3; size: .; V: TRBV7-2; D: .; DNA: TGTGCCAGCAGTTTTAATGGGTGGGTGGCAGATACGCAGTATTTT; CDR3: CASSFNGWVADTQYF
J: TRBJ2-4; size: once; V: TRBV4-3; D: TRBD2; DNA: TGCGCCAGCAGGAAACCGGGACTAGGGGGGGAGGCCAAAAACATTCAGTACTTC; CDR3: CASRKPGLGGEAKNIQYF
J: TRBJ1-4; size: .; V: TRBV6-5; D: .; DNA: TGTGCCAGCAGTTACCTCAGGGGCATGAAGGAAAAACTGTTTTTT; CDR3: CASSYLRGMKEKLFF
J: TRBJ1-4; size: .; V: TRBV6-5; D: TRBD1; DNA: TGTGCCAGCAGGCCCCGACAGGGTGAAAAACTGTTTTTT; CDR3: CASRPRQGEKLFF
J: TRBJ1-2; size: .; V: TRBV11-2; D: TRBD1; DNA: TGTGCCAGCAGCTTAGATGACAGGGTTTATGGCTACACCTTC; CDR3: CASSLDDRVYGYTF
J: TRBJ2-7; size: .; V: TRBV6-6; D: .; DNA: TGTGCCAGCAGTCGACGAGAAAGGGCCTACGAGCAGTACTTC; CDR3: CASSRRERAYEQYF
J: TRBJ1-1; size: .; V: TRBV6-5; D: TRBD1; DNA: TGTGCCAGCAGCCCGGACAGGGACACTGAAGCTTTCTTT; CDR3: CASSPDRDTEAFF
J: TRBJ2-5; size: .; V: TRBV11-2; D: TRBD2; DNA: TGTGCCAGCAGCTTAGGCCTTCTTCGGGAGGGGGAGACCCAGTACTTC; CDR3: CASSLGLLREGETQYF
J: TRBJ2-1; size: .; V: TRBV29-1; D: .; DNA: TGCAGCGTTCCAGCCCGGGAGTCCTACAATGAGCAGTTCTTC; CDR3: CSVPARESYNEQFF
J: TRBJ1-1; size: .; V: TRBV19; D: .; DNA: TGTGCCAGTAGTATACCTGGCATTAGTGAAGCTTTCTTT; CDR3: CASSIPGISEAFF
J: TRBJ2-3; size: .; V: TRBV18; D: .; DNA: TGTGCCAGCTCACGCAGCGATGTTGAGCCATATACGCAGTATTTT; CDR3: CASSRSDVEPYTQYF
J: TRBJ1-2; size: .; V: TRBV2; D: .; DNA: TGTGCCAGCAGTTGGACCCGCACGGACTATGGCTACACCTTC; CDR3: CASSWTRTDYGYTF
J: TRBJ2-7; size: .; V: TRBV4-1; D: .; DNA: TGCGCCAGCAGCCAAGATCAAGTTGGCGAGCAGTACTTC; CDR3: CASSQDQVGEQYF
J: TRBJ2-2; size: .; V: TRBV5-8; D: .; DNA: TGTGCCAGCAGCCTCCTGGAGGGCACCGGGGAGCTGTTTTTT; CDR3: CASSLLEGTGELFF
J: TRBJ2-7; size: .; V: TRBV19; D: .; DNA: TGTGCCAGTAGTAGTTGGGGGAACGAGCAGTACTTC; CDR3: CASSSWGNEQYF
J: TRBJ1-4; size: .; V: TRBV28; D: .; DNA: TGTGCCAGCAGTTTAGTAGGGGATACTAATGAAAAACTGTTTTTT; CDR3: CASSLVGDTNEKLFF
J: TRBJ2-3; size: .; V: TRBV5-1; D: .; DNA: TGCGCCAGCAGCTTGGCCGGGATCACAGATACGCAGTATTTT; CDR3: CASSLAGITDTQYF
J: TRBJ2-2; size: .; V: TRBV7-2; D: .; DNA: TGTGCCAGCAGGAGGACAGTGAACACCGGGGAGCTGTTTTTT; CDR3: CASRRTVNTGELFF
J: TRBJ2-3; size: .; V: TRBV4-2; D: .; DNA: TGTGCCAGCAGCCAAGGGTCAGATACGCAGTATTTT; CDR3: CASSQGSDTQYF
J: TRBJ1-5; size: .; V: TRBV19; D: .; DNA: TGTGCCAGTAGTGCCCCCGAGGGGGTCGATCAGCCCCAGCATTTT; CDR3: CASSAPEGVDQPQHF
J: TRBJ2-1; size: .; V: TRBV6-4; D: .; DNA: TGTGCCAGCGCAGAAGACGGTCCCTACAATGAGCAGTTCTTC; CDR3: CASAEDGPYNEQFF
J: TRBJ2-2; size: .; V: TRBV9; D: .; DNA: TGTGCCAGCAGCCTAACGGGCGGGGAGCTGTTTTTT; CDR3: CASSLTGGELFF